The T cell receptor beta chain under discussion was sequenced for a study of cytomegalovirus exposure and HLA in healthy donors. Study conclusions and caveats: Per a later analysis, roughly 17,000 TCR beta sequences showed association with HLA alleles at 0.05 false discovery rate. Later work found that TCR association rates differed between HLA loci; DRB1 had the most and HLA-C the fewest. Later analysis found that TCR beta chains associated with HLA were more clonally expanded than other, equally common chains. Available immune exposure information was restricted to CMV serostatus only.

As for this clone: The target antigen is unknown.

It was with 60 Vbeta and 13 Jbeta primers that the PCR ran. Clones were sequenced by immunoSEQ multiplex PCR, and TCRdb holds only the in-frame ones, with some missing. The sample data list 65,000 to 90,000 clones. This CDR3 contains 16 residues. Germline V CDR1 and CDR2: MNHEY, SVGAGI. After removal of 0 bases from V and 3 bases from J, the junction contained 1 base not matched to a gene. The source of this sequence is a female donor in good health and CMV-seropositive. Specimen: PBMCs. V and J are TRBV6-5 and TRBJ2-1; 11 bases map to TRBD2. Here the CDR3 reads CASSYSGTSGYNEQFF. CDR3 in DNA: TGTGCCAGCAGTTACTCCGGGACTAGCGGCTACAATGAGCAGTTCTTC.